These 16 T cell receptor beta chains were all obtained from the same sample, sequenced in a study of identical twins (dated by TCRdb to 2016 to 2017). Receptor amplification or capture employed 5' RACE. Sequencer: Illumina HiSeq 2000. Using fastp at Q25 and MiXCR, TCRdb reprocessed the public reads and kept productive beta chains. Each record represents a unique CDR3 protein, reported with the most common genes and DNA among its rows. This sample has 650,000 to 800,000 distinct CDR3 sequences in its table, and around 8.6% of those were observed once. The top ten constitute more than 0.75% of the sample. This sample was also put to use in a study of yellow fever vaccine responses in identical twins.

The sequencing input was PBMCs. Receptor source: a woman between 18 and 30 years old in good health.

The rearrangement links TRBV29-1 to TRBJ2-1; D is perhaps TRBD1 (8 bases). The CDR3 runs to 13 residues. V was clipped by 7 bases and J by 8 bases, with 18 bases between them. Germline CDR1 SQVTM, CDR2 ANQGSEA. CDR3 bases: TGCAGCGGGGGGGGGCAGGGGGCCTATGAGCAGTTCTTC. This sequence encodes CSGGGQGAYEQFF.

Many counts were recorded for this clonotype. The rearrangement joins TRBV11-3 to TRBJ2-1, with D perhaps matching TRBD1 (5 bases). CDR1 and CDR2 from the germline V gene are SGHNT and YENEEA. V shed 2 bases and J shed 10 bases, with 24 bases lying between them. The CDR3 has 17 residues. The CDR3 region is CASSLSRGGREAREQFF. The CDR3 DNA follows: TGTGCCAGCAGCTTATCGCGCGGCGGCAGGGAAGCCCGCGAGCAGTTCTTC.

V gene TRBV20-1 combines with J gene TRBJ1-5, with D uncertain. Per the germline V gene, CDR1 is DFQATT and CDR2 is SNEGSKA (reference sequence). V was trimmed by 1 base and J by 0 bases, leaving 7 bases between them. CDR3 length equals 14 residues. CDR3 DNA: TGCAGTGCTAGAGCTGTGTTTAGCAATCAGCCCCAGCATTTT. Its translation: CSARAVFSNQPQHF.

Ten or more counts support this clonotype. Since the CDR3 does not end with the conserved phenylalanine or tryptophan, this likely comes from a read error. The DNA is omitted, as the CDR3 cannot be located on it reliably, and the CDR3 follows TCRdb's listing. The chain carries TRBV20-1 and TRBJ2-1; TRBD1 is the table's D call and was not checked against the DNA. The CDR3 extends over 11 residues, inclusive of both ends. CDR1 and CDR2 (germline): DFQATT, SNEGSKA (reference sequence). The CDR3 region is CSASFLGMMFI.

The chain has TRBV10-3 and TRBJ1-2, with 7 bases matching TRBD1. Germline V lookup: CDR1 ENHRY, CDR2 SYGVKD. This CDR3 has 15 amino acids. With V trimmed by 9 bases and J by 6 bases, 16 bases remained unmatched. The CDR3 is CAMGGKTGKRDGYTF. The CDR3 nucleotides read TGTGCCATGGGGGGAAAGACAGGGAAAAGGGATGGCTACACCTTC.

This clonotype was seen repeatedly, ten times or more. V usage is TRBV2 and J usage is TRBJ2-5; D perhaps matches TRBD2 (5 bases). V shed 7 bases and J shed 5 bases, with 11 bases lying between them. There are 12 residues in the CDR3. Germline assignment: CDR1 SNHLY and CDR2 FYNNEI. Here the CDR3 DNA reads TGTGCCAGCACAAGCGGAAGGGAGACCCAGTACTTC. Its protein product is CASTSGRETQYF.

The CDR3 loop reads CASSFNSNQPQHF. DNA for the CDR3: TGTGCCAGCAGTTTCAATAGCAATCAGCCCCAGCATTTT. The rearrangement links TRBV12-3 or TRBV12-4 to TRBJ1-5; no clear D gene. The germline V and J ends were trimmed by 3 bases and 0 bases, with 3 bases remaining between them. The CDR3 totals 13 residues.

In its sample, this clonotype was seen many times. The J gene is TRBJ1-1, the V gene TRBV24-1, with a tentative D call TRBD1 (5 bases). Germline V CDR1 and CDR2: KGHDR, SFDVKD. The germline V and J ends were trimmed by 3 bases and 8 bases, with 18 bases remaining between them. There are 15 residues in the CDR3. Written as DNA, the CDR3 is TGTGCCACCAGTGATGGGCGGGGCCGGAGGGGAGAAGCTTTCTTT. Residues: CATSDGRGRRGEAFF.

The table lists this clonotype with many counts. The chain employs TRBV5-1 and TRBJ2-1, with 9 positions matching TRBD2. The V segment lost 4 bases and the J segment 4 bases; nucleotides outside the gene matches: 9. The CDR3 extends over 16 amino acids. Germline CDR1 SGHRS, CDR2 YFSETQ. CDR3: CASSLEGLAEYNEQFF. CDR3 DNA sequence: TGCGCCAGCAGCCTGGAGGGACTAGCCGAATACAATGAGCAGTTCTTC.

The rearrangement uses TRBV3-1 and TRBJ2-7; D gene unclear. V was trimmed by 3 bases and J by 6 bases, leaving 15 bases between them. Germline V gene sequence: CDR1 LGHDT, CDR2 YNNKEL (reference sequence). This CDR3 spans 14 amino acids. The CDR3 DNA reads as TGTGCCAGCAGCCAGGCCCAAAGAACGGGCGAGCAGTACTTC. Translating it yields CASSQAQRTGEQYF.

The chain carries TRBV29-1 and TRBJ2-3, with D unclear. CDR1 and CDR2 (germline): SQVTM, ANQGSEA. CDR3 length equals 13 residues. The germline V and J ends were trimmed by 4 bases and 2 bases, with 10 bases remaining between them. The CDR3 is CSVVSLNTDTQYF. CDR3 sequence (DNA): TGCAGCGTTGTAAGTTTAAACACAGATACGCAGTATTTT.

The chain combines TRBV7-2 with TRBJ2-1, with TRBD2 identical over 10 bases. The CDR3 sequence is 16 residues long. Trimming took 1 base from V and 5 from J; bases not matched to a gene: 5. Germline CDR1 SGHTA, CDR2 FQGNSA. CDR3 region: CASSLGGAGGHNEQFF. The CDR3 coding sequence is TGTGCCAGCAGCTTAGGGGGAGCGGGAGGGCACAATGAGCAGTTCTTC.

This clonotype was counted many times. This chain joins TRBV20-1 and TRBJ1-5; the match to TRBD1 covers 10 bases. The CDR3 runs 16 residues. Germline-derived CDR1 and CDR2 are DFQATT and SNEGSKA (reference sequence). Trimming took 3 bases from V and 4 from J; bases not matched to a gene: 9. Here the CDR3 reads CSASRGTGARNQPQHF. The CDR3 DNA sequence: TGCAGTGCTAGTCGGGGGACAGGGGCCAGAAATCAGCCCCAGCATTTT.

The chain combines TRBV4-3 with TRBJ2-3; 8 bases fit TRBD1. The germline V gene has CDR1 LGHNA and CDR2 YSLEER. This CDR3 is built from 15 residues. Germline trimming cut 6 bases from V and 0 bases from J; bases unmatched to any gene: 5. The CDR3 sequence: CASRSTGASTDTQYF. Here the CDR3 DNA reads TGCGCCAGCAGATCGACAGGGGCTAGCACAGATACGCAGTATTTT.

This clonotype was picked up a small number of times. V is TRBV15 and J is TRBJ1-5; weak D call: TRBD1 (6 bases). This CDR3 contains 20 residues. Trimming stripped 0 bases from V and 0 bases from J, with 21 bases between. From germline, CDR1 is LNHNV and CDR2 YYDKDF (reference sequence). This CDR3 reads CATSRDGSPRGPSSNQPQHF. CDR3 nucleotides: TGTGCCACCAGCAGAGATGGTAGTCCCAGGGGACCTTCTAGCAATCAGCCCCAGCATTTT. Drawing the rest from reference TRBV15 and TRBJ1-5, the complete variable domain is DAMVIQNPRYQVTQFGKPVTLSCSQTLNHNVMYWYQQKSSQAPKLLFHYYDKDFNNEADTPDNFQSRRPNTSFCFLDIRSPGLGDTAMYLCATSRDGSPRGPSSNQPQHFGDGTRLSIL.

This chain uses TRBV6-2 or TRBV6-3 with TRBJ2-1, with 7 bases that match TRBD2. With 0 bases clipped from V and 8 bases from J, the junction kept 4 bases outside the gene matches. This CDR3 has 14 residues. CDR1 and CDR2 (germline): MNHEY, SVGEGT. The CDR3 loop reads CASSYSSGGDEQFF. CDR3 sequence (DNA): TGTGCCAGCAGTTACTCGAGTGGGGGGGATGAGCAGTTCTTC.